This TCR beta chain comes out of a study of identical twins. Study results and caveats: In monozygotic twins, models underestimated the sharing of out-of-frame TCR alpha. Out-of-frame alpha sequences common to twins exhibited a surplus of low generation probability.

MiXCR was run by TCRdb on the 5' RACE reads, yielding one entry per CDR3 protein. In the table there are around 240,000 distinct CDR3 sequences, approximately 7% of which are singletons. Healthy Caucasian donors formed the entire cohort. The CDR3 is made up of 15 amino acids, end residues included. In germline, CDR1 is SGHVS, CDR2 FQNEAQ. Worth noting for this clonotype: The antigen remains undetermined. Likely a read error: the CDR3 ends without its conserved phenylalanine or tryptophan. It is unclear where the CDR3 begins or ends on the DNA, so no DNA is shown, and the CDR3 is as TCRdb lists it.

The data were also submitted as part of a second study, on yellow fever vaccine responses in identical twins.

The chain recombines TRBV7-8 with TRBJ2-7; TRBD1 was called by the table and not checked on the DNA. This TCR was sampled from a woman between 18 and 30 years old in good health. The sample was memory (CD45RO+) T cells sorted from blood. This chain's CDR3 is CASSSGTGEAYSWYL.